This entry is about one T cell receptor beta chain. CDR3 length: 15 residues. The germline V gene encodes CDR1 LNHDA and CDR2 SQIVND (reference sequence). Trimming took off 9 bases at V and 6 bases at J, with 21 bases between the two ends. Assay used: immunoSEQ multiplex PCR; TCRdb lists only in-frame clones, some missing. The table has nearly 600,000 clones, around 95% seen once. This sample was included in a study of shared clonotypes between healthy human individuals. CD8 cells classed as naive were CD45RO-negative and positively selected for CCR7, excluding terminally differentiated effector memory CD45RA+ cells.

V gene TRBV19 combines with J gene TRBJ2-1; D is tentatively TRBD1 or TRBD2 (5 bases each). What was sequenced was naive CD8+ T cells sorted from blood. The clonotype comes from a woman aged 30 to 39 in good health. CDR3 protein: CASHLGAGSSNEQFF. CDR3 DNA: TGTGCCAGCCACCTAGGGGCGGGTTCCAGCAATGAGCAGTTCTTC.